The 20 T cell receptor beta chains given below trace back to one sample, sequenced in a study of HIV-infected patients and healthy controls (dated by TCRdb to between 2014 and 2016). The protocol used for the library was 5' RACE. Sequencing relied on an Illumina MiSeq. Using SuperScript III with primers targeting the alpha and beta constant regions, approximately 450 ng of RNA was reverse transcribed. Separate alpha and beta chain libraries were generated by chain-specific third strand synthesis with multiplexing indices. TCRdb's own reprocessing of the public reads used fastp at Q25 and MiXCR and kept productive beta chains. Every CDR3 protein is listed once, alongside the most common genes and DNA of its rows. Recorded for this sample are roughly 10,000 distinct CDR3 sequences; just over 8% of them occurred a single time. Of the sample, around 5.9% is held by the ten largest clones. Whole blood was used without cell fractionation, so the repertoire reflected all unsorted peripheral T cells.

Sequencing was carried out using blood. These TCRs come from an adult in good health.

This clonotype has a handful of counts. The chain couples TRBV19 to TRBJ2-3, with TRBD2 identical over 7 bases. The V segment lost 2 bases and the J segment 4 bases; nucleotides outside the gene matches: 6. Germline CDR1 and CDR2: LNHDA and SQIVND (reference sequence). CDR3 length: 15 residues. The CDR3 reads CASSISGGSADTQYF. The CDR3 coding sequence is TGTGCCAGTAGTATATCCGGCGGGAGTGCAGATACGCAGTATTTT.

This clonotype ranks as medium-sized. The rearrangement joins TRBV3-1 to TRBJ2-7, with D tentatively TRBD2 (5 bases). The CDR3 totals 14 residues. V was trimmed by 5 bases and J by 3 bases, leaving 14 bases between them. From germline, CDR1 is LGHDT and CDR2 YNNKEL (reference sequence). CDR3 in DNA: TGTGCCAGCAGCTCCCTTCCCGGAGGCTACGAGCAGTACTTC. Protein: CASSSLPGGYEQYF.

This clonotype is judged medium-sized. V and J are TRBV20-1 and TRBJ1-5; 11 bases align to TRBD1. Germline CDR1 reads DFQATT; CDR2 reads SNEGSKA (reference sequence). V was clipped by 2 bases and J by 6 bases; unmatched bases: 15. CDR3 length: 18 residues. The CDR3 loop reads CSARSGQGASLVGQPQHF. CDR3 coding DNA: TGCAGTGCTAGATCCGGACAGGGGGCGTCTTTAGTCGGTCAGCCCCAGCATTTT.

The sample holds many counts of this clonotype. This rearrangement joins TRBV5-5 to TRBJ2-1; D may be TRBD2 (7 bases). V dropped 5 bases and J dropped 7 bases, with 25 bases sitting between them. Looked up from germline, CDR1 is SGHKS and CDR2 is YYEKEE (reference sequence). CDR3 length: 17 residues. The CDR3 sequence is CASRRGPPGEVGNEQFF. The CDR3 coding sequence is TGTGCCAGCAGGCGGGGGCCCCCAGGGGAGGTTGGGAATGAGCAGTTCTTC.

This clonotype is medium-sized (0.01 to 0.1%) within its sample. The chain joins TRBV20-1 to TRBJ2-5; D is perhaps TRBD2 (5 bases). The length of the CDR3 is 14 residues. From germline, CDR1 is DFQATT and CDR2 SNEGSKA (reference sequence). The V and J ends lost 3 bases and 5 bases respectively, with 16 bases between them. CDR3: CSARGRGATETQYF. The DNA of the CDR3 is TGCAGTGCTAGGGGCCGGGGAGCTACGGAGACCCAGTACTTC.

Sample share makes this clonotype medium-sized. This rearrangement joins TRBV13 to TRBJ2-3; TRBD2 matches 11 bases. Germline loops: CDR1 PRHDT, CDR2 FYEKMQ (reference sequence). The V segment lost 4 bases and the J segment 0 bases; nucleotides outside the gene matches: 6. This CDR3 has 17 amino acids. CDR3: CASSSRLAGPSTDTQYF. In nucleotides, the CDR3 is TGTGCCAGCAGCTCGAGACTAGCGGGGCCAAGCACAGATACGCAGTATTTT. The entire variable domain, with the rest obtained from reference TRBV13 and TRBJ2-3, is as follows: AAGVIQSPRHLIKEKRETATLKCYPIPRHDTVYWYQQGPGQDPQFLISFYEKMQSDKGSIPDRFSAQQFSDYHSELNMSSLELGDSALYFCASSSRLAGPSTDTQYFGPGTRLTVL.

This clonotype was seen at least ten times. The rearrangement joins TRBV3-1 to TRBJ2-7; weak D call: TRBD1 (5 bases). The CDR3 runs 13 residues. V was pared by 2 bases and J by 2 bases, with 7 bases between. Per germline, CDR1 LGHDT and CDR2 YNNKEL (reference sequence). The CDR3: CASSQLGPYEQYF. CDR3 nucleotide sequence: TGTGCCAGCAGCCAATTGGGGCCCTACGAGCAGTACTTC.

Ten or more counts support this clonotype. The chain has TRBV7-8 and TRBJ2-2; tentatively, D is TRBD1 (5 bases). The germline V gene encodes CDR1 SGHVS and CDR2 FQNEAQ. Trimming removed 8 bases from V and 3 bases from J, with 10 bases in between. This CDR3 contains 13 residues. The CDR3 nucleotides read TGTGCCAGCTACTCAGGGTACACCGGGGAGCTGTTTTTT. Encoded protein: CASYSGYTGELFF.

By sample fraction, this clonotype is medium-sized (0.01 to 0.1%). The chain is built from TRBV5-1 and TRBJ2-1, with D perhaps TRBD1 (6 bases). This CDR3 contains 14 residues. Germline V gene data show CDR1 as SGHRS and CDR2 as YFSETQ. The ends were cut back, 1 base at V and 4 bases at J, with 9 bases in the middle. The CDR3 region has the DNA TGCGCCAGCAGCTTGATGGACAGTTACAATGAGCAGTTCTTC. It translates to CASSLMDSYNEQFF.

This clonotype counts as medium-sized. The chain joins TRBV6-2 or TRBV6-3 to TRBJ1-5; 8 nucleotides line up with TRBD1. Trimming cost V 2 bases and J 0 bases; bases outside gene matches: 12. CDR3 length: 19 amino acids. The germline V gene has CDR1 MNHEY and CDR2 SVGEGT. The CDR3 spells CASSYLIGTGYGSNQPQHF. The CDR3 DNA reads TGTGCCAGCAGTTACCTTATCGGGACAGGATACGGTAGCAATCAGCCCCAGCATTTT.

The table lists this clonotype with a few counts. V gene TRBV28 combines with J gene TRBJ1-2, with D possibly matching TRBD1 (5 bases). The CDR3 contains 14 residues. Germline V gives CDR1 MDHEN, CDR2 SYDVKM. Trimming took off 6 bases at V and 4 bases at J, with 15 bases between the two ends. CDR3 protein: CASRWMAGSYGYTF. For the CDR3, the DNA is TGTGCCAGCAGGTGGATGGCAGGGAGCTATGGCTACACCTTC.

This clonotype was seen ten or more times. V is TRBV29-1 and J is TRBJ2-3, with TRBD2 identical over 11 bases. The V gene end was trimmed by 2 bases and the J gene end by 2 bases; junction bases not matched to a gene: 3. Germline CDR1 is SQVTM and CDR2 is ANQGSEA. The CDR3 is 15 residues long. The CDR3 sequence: CSVETSGGFTDTQYF. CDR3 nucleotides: TGCAGCGTTGAAACTAGCGGGGGATTCACAGATACGCAGTATTTT.

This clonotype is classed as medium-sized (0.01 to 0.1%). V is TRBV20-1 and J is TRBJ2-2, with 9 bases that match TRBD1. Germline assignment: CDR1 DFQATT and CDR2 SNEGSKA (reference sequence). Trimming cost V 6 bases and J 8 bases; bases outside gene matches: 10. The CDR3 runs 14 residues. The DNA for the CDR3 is TGCAGTGCCCTTCGGACAGGGGATTTTGGGGAGCTGTTTTTT. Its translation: CSALRTGDFGELFF.

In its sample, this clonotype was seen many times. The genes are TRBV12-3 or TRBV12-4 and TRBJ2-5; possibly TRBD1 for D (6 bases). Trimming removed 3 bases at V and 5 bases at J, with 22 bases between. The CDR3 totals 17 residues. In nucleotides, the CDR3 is TGTGCCAGCAGTTTCTCCCGAACAGGGATCGGCGTGGAGACCCAGTACTTC. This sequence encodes CASSFSRTGIGVETQYF.

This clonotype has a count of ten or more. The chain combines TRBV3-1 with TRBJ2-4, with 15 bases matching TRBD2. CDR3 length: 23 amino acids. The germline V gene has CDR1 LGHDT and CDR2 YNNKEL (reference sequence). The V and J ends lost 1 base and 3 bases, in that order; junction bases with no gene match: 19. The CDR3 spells CASSQVRLWTSGRAALDKNIQYF. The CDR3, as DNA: TGTGCCAGCAGCCAAGTTCGGCTGTGGACTAGCGGGAGGGCTGCGCTGGACAAAAACATTCAGTACTTC. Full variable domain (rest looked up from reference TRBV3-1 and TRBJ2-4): DTAVSQTPKYLVTQMGNDKSIKCEQNLGHDTMYWYKQDSKKFLKIMFSYNNKELIINETVPNRFSPKSPDKAHLNLHINSLELGDSAVYFCASSQVRLWTSGRAALDKNIQYFGAGTRLSVL.

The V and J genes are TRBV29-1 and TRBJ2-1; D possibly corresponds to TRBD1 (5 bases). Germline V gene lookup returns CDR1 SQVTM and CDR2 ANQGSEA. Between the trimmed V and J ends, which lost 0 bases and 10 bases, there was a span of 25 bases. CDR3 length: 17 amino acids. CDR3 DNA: TGCAGCGTTGAAGATCTTGGGTCGACAGCTCCCGCCTTCGAGCAGTTCTTC. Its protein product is CSVEDLGSTAPAFEQFF.

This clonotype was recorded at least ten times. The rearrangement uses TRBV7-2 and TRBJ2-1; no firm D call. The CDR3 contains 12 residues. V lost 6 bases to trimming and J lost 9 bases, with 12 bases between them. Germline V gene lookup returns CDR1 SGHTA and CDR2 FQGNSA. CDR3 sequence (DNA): TGTGCCAGCAGACAATCGTGGGGTGAGCAGTTCTTC. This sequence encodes CASRQSWGEQFF.

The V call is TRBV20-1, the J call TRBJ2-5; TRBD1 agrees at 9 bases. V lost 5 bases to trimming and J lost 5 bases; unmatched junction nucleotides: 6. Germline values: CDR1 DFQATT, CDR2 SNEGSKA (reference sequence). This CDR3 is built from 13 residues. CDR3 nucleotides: TGCAGTGCTCAAGGACAGGGGCAGGAGACCCAGTACTTC. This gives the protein CSAQGQGQETQYF.

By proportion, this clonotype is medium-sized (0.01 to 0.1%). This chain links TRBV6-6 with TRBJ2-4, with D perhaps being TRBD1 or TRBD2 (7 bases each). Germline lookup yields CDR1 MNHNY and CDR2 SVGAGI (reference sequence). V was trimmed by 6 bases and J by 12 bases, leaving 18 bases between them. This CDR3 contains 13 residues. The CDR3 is CASSPQGREDQYF. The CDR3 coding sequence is TGTGCCAGCAGCCCACAGGGGAGGGAGGATCAGTACTTC.

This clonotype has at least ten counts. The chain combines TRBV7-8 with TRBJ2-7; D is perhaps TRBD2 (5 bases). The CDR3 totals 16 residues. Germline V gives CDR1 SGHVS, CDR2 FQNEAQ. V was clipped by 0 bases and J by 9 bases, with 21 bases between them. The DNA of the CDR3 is TGTGCCAGCAGCTTAGCGGAGGTTCGGGAATCAGAAAGGCAGTACTTC. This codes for CASSLAEVRESERQYF.